Included here is one T cell receptor (beta chain) sequence, with context. The entry originates in a study of T-cell reconstitution after alpha-beta-depleted transplantation in children. Preparation of the TCRbeta library used unique molecular identifiers. TCRdb recomputed calls from the PCR reads with MiXCR, one row per CDR3 protein. This sample has 700,000 to 950,000 distinct CDR3 sequences; 15% to 20% occur once, and the top ten carry about 4.6%. Trimming stripped 3 bases from V and 4 bases from J, with 12 bases between. The CDR3 sequence is 14 residues long. The chain carries TRBV12-3 or TRBV12-4 and TRBJ2-5; perhaps TRBD2 as D (6 bases). The sequences come from PBMCs, mostly from graft donor cells, collected 360 days after TCRalphabeta/CD19-depleted stem cell transplant. This sequence originates from a male patient aged 5 to 17 who had a stem cell transplant for acute lymphoblastic leukemia, so the T cells may come from the graft donor. The CDR3 DNA follows: TGTGCCAGCAGTTTCGGGACGGAGGGAGAGACCCAGTACTTC. Protein product: CASSFGTEGETQYF.